This T cell receptor (beta chain) was sequenced during a study of neurological immune-mediated disorders. Study-wide findings and caveats: A possible signature was seen in one related-CDR3 cluster, into which phylogenetic grouping placed the repertoires of 18 of 34 multiple sclerosis patients. Expanded clones shared no identical CDR3 amino acid sequences across subjects, which suggested private TCR-beta repertoires in all groups.

Each TCR transcript was tagged with a 10-nucleotide random UMI during 5'RACE. MiXCR, run by TCRdb on the 5' RACE reads, gives a single entry per CDR3 protein. The data hold 20,000 to 30,000 distinct CDR3 sequences, with over 2% observed a single time. V shed 5 bases and J shed 2 bases, with 5 bases lying between them. Germline CDR1 SGHRS, CDR2 YFSETQ. The CDR3 loop spans 11 amino acids. This clonotype was recorded at least ten times. As yet, its antigen is unknown. The unsorted libraries were made from 2 million PBMCs kept at -80 C. J is TRBJ2-7 and V is TRBV5-1; unclear D gene. Sequenced: PBMCs. This sequence originates from a woman between 45 and 65 years old with multiple sclerosis. This CDR3 is CASRGTYEQYF. CDR3 coding DNA: TGCGCCAGCAGAGGTACCTACGAGCAGTACTTC.